Described below is a single T cell receptor (beta chain) sequence and its context. The data are from a study of blood T cell repertoires in COVID-19. V lost 11 bases, J lost 5 bases, and 12 bases lay in between. Germline loops: CDR1 LNHDA, CDR2 SQIVND (reference sequence). The CDR3 is 12 residues long. TCRdb's copy holds only in-frame clones and misses some; the assay was immunoSEQ multiplex PCR. The data hold about 120,000 clones, with around nine tenths observed a single time. The chain recombines TRBV19 with TRBJ2-2; TRBD1 might be the D (6 bases). The TCR was taken from a woman of 80 years or more with acute or convalescent COVID-19. Sequenced: peripheral blood. The DNA of the CDR3 is TGTGCCTCACAGGGATGGACCGGGGAGCTGTTTTTT. Its protein product is CASQGWTGELFF.